A selection of T cell receptor beta chains follows, all from one sample in a study of regulatory T cells in long-lasting Graves disease. TCRdb itself ran the multiplex PCR reads through MiXCR, one entry per CDR3 protein. The table shows roughly 500,000 distinct CDR3 sequences, with about 13% occurring only once. This same sample was also part of a study on T cells in Graves' hyperthyroidism and ophthalmopathy.

The sequenced sample was peripheral blood mononuclear cells (PBMCs), obtained at new diagnosis, from a patient treated with antithyroid drugs. The receptor source for this set is a man younger than 45 with Graves disease. CDR3s include the opening cysteine and the closing phenylalanine or tryptophan. The D gene is left open where the match is weak. The size field is filled for only some rows; it gives once, few, many or a size class.

d_call	v_call	clone_size	j_call	cdr3_aa	cdr3_nt
TRBD1	TRBV12-3/TRBV12-4	.	TRBJ1-4	CASSFRRGREKLFF	TGTGCCAGCAGTTTTCGCAGGGGGCGGGAAAAACTGTTTTTT
.	TRBV3-1	many	TRBJ1-4	CASSHAPGPELFF	TGTGCCAGCAGCCACGCCCCGGGGCCTGAACTGTTTTTT
TRBD2	TRBV7-9	many	TRBJ2-7	CASGSGGKNEQYF	TGTGCCAGCGGGTCGGGAGGGAAGAACGAGCAGTACTTC
.	TRBV5-1	.	TRBJ2-1	CASNLVASALPTGYEQFF	TGCGCCAGCAACCTTGTGGCTAGCGCACTACCTACGGGCTATGAGCAGTTCTTC
.	TRBV2	many	TRBJ2-7	CASSERGWAYEQYF	TGTGCCAGCAGTGAACGGGGGTGGGCCTACGAGCAGTACTTC
.	TRBV12-3/TRBV12-4	many	TRBJ1-1	CASSLTLLRKVGEAFF	TGTGCCAGCAGTTTAACCCTTCTTAGGAAGGTGGGGGAAGCTTTCTTT
.	TRBV12-3/TRBV12-4	.	TRBJ1-1	CASRVTTNTEAFF	TGTGCCAGCAGAGTTACGACGAACACTGAAGCTTTCTTT
.	TRBV13	.	TRBJ1-6	CASGKGINSPLHF	TGTGCCAGCGGCAAAGGGATTAATTCACCCCTCCACTTT
.	TRBV2	many	TRBJ2-1	CASKISGAVHNEQFF	TGTGCCAGCAAAATTTCGGGTGCGGTGCACAATGAGCAGTTCTTC
.	TRBV12-5	many	TRBJ2-2	CASALHRAGELFF	TGTGCTAGTGCCCTTCACAGGGCCGGGGAGCTGTTTTTT
.	TRBV7-9	.	TRBJ2-4	CASSLHGQNIQYF	TGTGCCAGCAGCTTACACGGACAAAACATTCAGTACTTC
.	TRBV6-1	.	TRBJ1-5	CASTQGFQPQHF	TGTGCCAGCACTCAGGGGTTTCAGCCCCAGCATTTT
TRBD2	TRBV27	many	TRBJ2-5	CASSKSHRGGETQYF	TGTGCCAGCAGTAAGAGTCACCGCGGGGGAGAGACCCAGTACTTC
.	TRBV5-4	few	TRBJ1-6	CASSFPRPDSSPLHF	TGTGCCAGCAGCTTCCCTCGGCCGGACAGTTCACCCCTCCACTTT
.	TRBV30	.	TRBJ2-6	CAWSVKVAGANVLTF	TGTGCCTGGAGTGTAAAGGTAGCAGGGGCCAACGTCCTGACTTTC
TRBD1	TRBV18	.	TRBJ1-1	CASSERTGTGGRRTEAFF	TGTGCCAGCTCGGAGCGAACCGGGACAGGGGGTCGGCGCACTGAAGCTTTCTTT
.	TRBV3-1	many	TRBJ2-5	CASSHTGKETQYF	TGTGCCAGCAGCCACACAGGAAAAGAGACCCAGTACTTC
TRBD2	TRBV20-1	many	TRBJ2-1	CSASTSGSAYNEQFF	TGCAGTGCTTCAACTAGCGGGAGTGCGTACAATGAGCAGTTCTTC
.	TRBV2	many	TRBJ1-5	CASSEGLGQPQHF	TGTGCCAGCAGTGAAGGTCTTGGGCAGCCCCAGCATTTT
TRBD1	TRBV6-2/TRBV6-3	many	TRBJ1-2	CASSYSPQGVDFNGYTF	TGTGCCAGCAGTTACTCCCCGCAGGGGGTAGATTTCAATGGCTACACCTTC
.	TRBV27	many	TRBJ2-1	CASSRQGGFNEQFF	TGTGCCAGCAGCCGACAAGGAGGGTTCAATGAGCAGTTCTTC
.	TRBV6-2/TRBV6-3	many	TRBJ2-6	CASLRTVSSGANVLTF	TGTGCCAGCTTGAGGACAGTCAGCTCTGGGGCCAACGTCCTGACTTTC
TRBD1	TRBV27	.	TRBJ1-6	CASSRGQGGLGVPLHF	TGTGCCAGCAGCCGAGGACAGGGAGGCCTGGGAGTTCCCCTCCACTTT
.	TRBV10-3	.	TRBJ2-7	CAISSAGLDEQYF	TGTGCCATCAGTTCGGCAGGGCTCGACGAGCAGTACTTC
.	TRBV29-1	many	TRBJ1-1	CSAGGVANTEAFF	TGCAGCGCCGGCGGGGTAGCGAACACTGAAGCTTTCTTT
.	TRBV5-1	few	TRBJ1-3	CASSPESSGNTIYF	TGCGCCAGCAGCCCGGAGAGCTCTGGAAACACCATATATTTT
.	TRBV5-1	many	TRBJ2-3	CASSLGANTDTQYF	TGCGCCAGCAGCTTGGGGGCGAACACAGATACGCAGTATTTT
TRBD1	TRBV7-9	few	TRBJ2-7	CASSRVFGDRGSYEQYF	TGTGCCAGCAGCCGTGTTTTTGGGGACAGGGGCTCCTACGAGCAGTACTTC
.	TRBV7-8	many	TRBJ1-2	CASSLEGGDYGYTF	TGTGCCAGCAGCTTAGAGGGGGGGGACTATGGCTACACCTTC
.	TRBV20-1	few	TRBJ1-6	CSADAPDNSPLHF	TGCAGTGCTGACGCCCCAGATAATTCACCCCTCCACTTT